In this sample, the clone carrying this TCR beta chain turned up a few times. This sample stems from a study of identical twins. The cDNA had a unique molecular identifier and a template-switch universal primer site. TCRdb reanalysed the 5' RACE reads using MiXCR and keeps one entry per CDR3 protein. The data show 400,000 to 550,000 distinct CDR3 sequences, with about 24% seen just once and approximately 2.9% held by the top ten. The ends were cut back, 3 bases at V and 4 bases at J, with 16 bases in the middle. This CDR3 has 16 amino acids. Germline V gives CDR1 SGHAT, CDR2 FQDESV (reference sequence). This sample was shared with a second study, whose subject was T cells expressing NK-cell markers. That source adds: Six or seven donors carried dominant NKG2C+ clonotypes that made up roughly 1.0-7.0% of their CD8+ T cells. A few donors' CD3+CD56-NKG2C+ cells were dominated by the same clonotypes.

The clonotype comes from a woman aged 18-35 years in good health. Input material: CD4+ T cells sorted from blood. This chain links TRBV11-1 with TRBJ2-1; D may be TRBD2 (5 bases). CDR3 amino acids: CASSFWRTEDYNEQFF. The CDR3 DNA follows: TGTGCCAGCAGCTTTTGGAGGACGGAAGATTACAATGAGCAGTTCTTC.